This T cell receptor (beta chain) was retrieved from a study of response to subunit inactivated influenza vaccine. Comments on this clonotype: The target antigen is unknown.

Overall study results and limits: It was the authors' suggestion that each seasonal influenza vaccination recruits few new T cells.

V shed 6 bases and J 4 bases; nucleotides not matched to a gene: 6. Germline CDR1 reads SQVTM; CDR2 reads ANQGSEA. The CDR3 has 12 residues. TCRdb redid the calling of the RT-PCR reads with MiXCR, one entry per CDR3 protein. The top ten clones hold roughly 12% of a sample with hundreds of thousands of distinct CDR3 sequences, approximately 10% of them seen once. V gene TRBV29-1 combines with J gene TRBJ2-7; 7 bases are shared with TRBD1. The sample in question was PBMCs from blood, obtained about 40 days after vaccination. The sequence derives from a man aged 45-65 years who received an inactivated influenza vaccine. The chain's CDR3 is CSVQGTEYEQYF. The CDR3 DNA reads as TGCAGCGTCCAGGGGACAGAATACGAGCAGTACTTC.